Sequencing of this T cell receptor (beta chain) was carried out in a study of OX40 agonist ivuxolimab in advanced cancers. About the research overall: Therapy given before enrollment (anti-PD-1, anti-PD-L1 or anti-CTLA-4) was allowed, and 40% to 45% had some.

Whole-study results and caveats: Some patients without response likewise showed low normalized clonal expansion. CD4+ and CD8+ blood T cells expanded clonally by week 6 at 0.1 to 3.0 mg/kg.

Sequenced by immunoSEQ multiplex PCR; TCRdb stores in-frame clones only, minus some. The sample has 56,000 or so clones; around four fifths are singletons. With respect to this clone: The antigen is unknown.

Losses at the gene ends were 1 base for V and 4 bases for J; bases not matched to a gene: 11. The CDR3 is 17 residues long. Germline V lookup: CDR1 MGHRA, CDR2 YSYEKL. The V and J genes are TRBV4-1 and TRBJ2-3; 7 bases match TRBD2. This receptor was taken from an adult with an advanced solid tumor such as melanoma, head and neck, liver or kidney cancer. Specimen: CD4+ or CD8+ T cells sorted from blood, collected in a trial of the OX40 agonist ivuxolimab. CDR3 sequence: CASSQGWTAGRADTQYF. CDR3 DNA: TGCGCCAGCAGCCAAGGGTGGACGGCGGGGAGGGCAGATACGCAGTATTTT.